The 25 T cell receptor beta chains presented below share a single source sample, sequenced in a study of T cell clonality in common variable immunodeficiency. Some clones are missing from TCRdb's copy, which holds only in-frame ones; the method was immunoSEQ multiplex PCR. This sample carries tens of thousands of clones, none of them present only once. Sequencing was done on a sample of peripheral blood mononuclear cells. The receptors come from a person aged 18 to 75 in good health.

This clone was detected many times. With the read ending 3 residues before the CDR3 end, the germline J gene is used to fill in that end. The chain recombines TRBV10-3 with TRBJ1-3, with a weak D call TRBD1 (6 bases). The CDR3 totals 13 residues. The germline V and J ends were trimmed by 10 bases and 2 bases, with 12 bases remaining between them. Germline-derived CDR1 and CDR2 are ENHRY and SYGVKD. This CDR3 is CATAQGTGNTIYF. CDR3 DNA, as far as it was read: TGTGCCACCGCGCAGGGGACTGGAAACACC.

Remarks on this clone: The read gets to within 3 residues of the CDR3 end, and the germline J gene fills in the rest. The rearrangement joins TRBV11-1 to TRBJ2-5, with D maybe TRBD2 (5 bases). The CDR3 has 14 residues. V shed 6 bases and J shed 3 bases, with 14 bases lying between them. Germline values: CDR1 SGHAT, CDR2 FQDESV (reference sequence). The DNA read from the CDR3 is TGTGCCAGCAGTCCCCCCATAGCGAAAGAGACC. Translating it yields CASSPPIAKET. In full, the CDR3 reads CASSPPIAKETQYF.

This clone was counted between two and nine times. The DNA ends 3 residues before the CDR3 does, and the rest of the CDR3 is filled in from the germline J gene. This chain connects TRBV18 to TRBJ2-2, with a weak D call TRBD1 (7 bases). Per the germline V gene, CDR1 is KGHSH and CDR2 is LQKENI. CDR3 length equals 17 residues. Trimming left V 8 bases short and J 3 bases short, with 22 bases between. The CDR3 loop reads CASIRIQGGPDTGELFF. The sequenced CDR3 bases are TGTGCCAGCATACGAATCCAGGGGGGCCCGGACACCGGGGAG. Filled out from reference TRBV18 and TRBJ2-2, the complete variable domain reads NAGVMQNPRHLVRRRGQEARLRCSPMKGHSHVYWYRQLPEEGLKFMVYLQKENIIDESGMPKERFSAEFPKEGPSILRIQQVVRGDSAAYFCASIRIQGGPDTGELFFGEGSRLTVL.

In this sample, this clone turned up many times. The read ends 3 residues before the CDR3 terminus; that terminus is restored from the germline J gene. The chain uses TRBV19 and TRBJ2-4; tentatively, D is TRBD1 (7 bases). CDR3 length: 13 amino acids. Germline values: CDR1 LNHDA, CDR2 SQIVND (reference sequence). CDR3 loop: CASSIGQGGGQYF. The sequenced CDR3 bases are TGTGCCAGTAGTATAGGCCAGGGGGGAGGT.

This clone was picked up many times. With the read ending 3 residues before the CDR3 end, the germline J gene is used to fill in that end. The V gene is TRBV20-1, the J gene TRBJ2-7, with D unresolved. V lost 3 bases to trimming and J lost 2 bases, with 11 bases between them. Germline V gives CDR1 DFQATT, CDR2 SNEGSKA (reference sequence). CDR3 length: 13 amino acids. The covered CDR3 bases are TGCAGTGCTAGGTCCCAGTTCGCCTACGAG. It specifies CSARSQFAYE. The complete CDR3 sequence is CSARSQFAYEQYF.

This clone has a count of ten or more. The CDR3 end is not reached by the read, which stops 3 residues before it; the germline J gene fills it in. The V and J genes are TRBV7-8 and TRBJ1-6; TRBD1 matches 7 bases. The CDR3 is made up of 15 amino acids. Per germline, CDR1 SGHVS and CDR2 FQNEAQ. J was trimmed by 12 bases and V by 4 bases; bases with no gene match: 12. The part of the CDR3 DNA that was read is TGTGCCAGCAGCTACACTGACAGGGTCATAGGACCC. Translation gives CASSYTDRVIGP. The complete CDR3 sequence is CASSYTDRVIGPLHF. Variable domain in full (rest from reference TRBV7-8 and TRBJ1-6): GAGVSQSPRYKVAKRGQDVALRCDPISGHVSLFWYQQALGQGPEFLTYFQNEAQLDKSGLPSDRFFAERPEGSVSTLKIQRTQQEDSAVYLCASSYTDRVIGPLHFGNGTRLTVT.

With respect to this clone: A clone one base away is much larger, so this may be a read error. Coverage ceases 3 residues before the CDR3 finishes, and the germline J gene fills in the end. Different DNA sequences within this sample yield the same CDR3. The V and J genes are TRBV7-2 and TRBJ2-1; maybe TRBD1 (6 bases). The CDR3 contains 12 residues. Trimming removed 5 bases at V and 9 bases at J, with 11 bases between. The germline gives CDR1 SGHTA, CDR2 FQGNSA. Incomplete CDR3 DNA: TGTGCCAGCAGCCGGCAGGGGACTGAG. Its protein is CASSRQGTE. The full CDR3 reads CASSRQGTEQFF.

This clone was found many times. The read comes to an end 3 residues before the CDR3 does, leaving the germline J gene to fill in the end. The chain links TRBV7-6 to TRBJ2-7; 7 bases agree with TRBD1. The CDR3 is 15 amino acids. The J segment lost 2 bases and the V segment lost 0 bases, leaving 4 bases of the junction unmatched. CDR1 is SGHVS, CDR2 FNYEAQ, per germline. The sequenced CDR3 bases are TGTGCCAGCAGCTTAGCGTTGGGACAGACCTACGAG. It encodes CASSLALGQTYE. The entire CDR3 is CASSLALGQTYEQYF.

This clone came up many times. CDR3 sequence reads: CSARYTGYSYEQYF. The CDR3 bases that were read are TGCAGTGCTAGATACACAGGTTACTCCTACGAG. The rearrangement links TRBV20-1 to TRBJ2-7; D perhaps matches TRBD1 (5 bases). Coverage ceases 3 residues before the CDR3 finishes, and the germline J gene fills in the end. The CDR3 runs 14 residues. The V and J ends lost 2 bases and 0 bases respectively, with 11 bases between them. Per the germline V gene, CDR1 is DFQATT and CDR2 is SNEGSKA (reference sequence).

This clone showed up many times. The read finishes 3 residues shy of the CDR3 end, and the germline J gene is used to complete it. The V gene is TRBV5-1, the J gene TRBJ1-1; tentatively, D is TRBD1 (6 bases). The CDR3 is 14 residues long. Per germline, CDR1 SGHRS and CDR2 YFSETQ. Trimming stripped 6 bases from V and 2 bases from J, with 14 bases between. The sequenced part of the CDR3 DNA is TGCGCCAGCAACCGGGACACAGGAAACACTGAA. It encodes CASNRDTGNTE. The entire CDR3 protein reads CASNRDTGNTEAFF.

This clone was observed at least ten times. The read is 3 residues too short to cover the CDR3 end, so that end is filled in from the germline J gene. This rearrangement joins TRBV6-2 or TRBV6-3 to TRBJ2-5, with 9 nucleotides matching TRBD2. This CDR3 is built from 17 residues. V shed 0 bases, J shed 3 bases, and the junction held 8 bases outside the gene matches. CDR1 is MNHEY and CDR2 is SVGEGT in the germline V gene. The covered CDR3 bases are TGTGCCAGCAGTTACTCGAGGGCGGGGGGGCCCGAAGAGACC. Translation: CASSYSRAGGPEET. The full CDR3 protein is CASSYSRAGGPEETQYF.

This clone was found a few times. Read sequence stops 3 residues before the CDR3 end, and the germline J gene provides the missing end. The chain is built from TRBV19 and TRBJ1-4, with TRBD1 identical over 7 bases. The ends lost 6 bases at V and 8 bases at J; junction bases unmatched: 9. The CDR3 runs 14 residues. Germline V gene lookup returns CDR1 LNHDA and CDR2 SQIVND (reference sequence). The sequenced CDR3 bases are TGTGCCAGTAGATCCGGGACAGAAGGGGAAAAA. Translating gives CASRSGTEGEK. The complete CDR3 reads CASRSGTEGEKLFF.

Ten or more counts support this clone. The CDR3 reads CASSEALREKLFF. The CDR3 bases that were read are TGTGCCAGCAGTGAAGCGCTTCGGGAAAAA. The rearrangement joins TRBV2 to TRBJ1-4; D is ambiguous. Read coverage stops 3 residues before the CDR3 terminus; the germline J gene supplies the remainder. The CDR3 length is 13 residues. The germline V and J ends were trimmed by 0 bases and 8 bases, with 7 bases remaining between them. Looked up from germline, CDR1 is SNHLY and CDR2 is FYNNEI.

This clone was seen many times. The DNA ends 3 residues before the CDR3 does, and the rest of the CDR3 is filled in from the germline J gene. The chain joins TRBV14 to TRBJ1-4; 10 positions agree with TRBD1. V lost 10 bases to trimming and J lost 8 bases; unmatched junction nucleotides: 7. This CDR3 has 13 amino acids. Germline CDR1 SGHDN, CDR2 FVKESK. The CDR3 region is CATGTGADEKLFF. The sequenced CDR3 bases are TGTGCCACCGGGACAGGGGCGGACGAAAAA.

This clone appeared many times. The read stops 3 residues short of the end of the CDR3; the missing end is completed from the germline J gene. The same CDR3 arises from other DNA sequences in this sample as well. The rearrangement links TRBV28 to TRBJ1-1, with a possible D match to TRBD1 (5 bases). V dropped 9 bases and J dropped 0 bases, with 20 bases sitting between them. CDR3 length: 16 residues. CDR1 is MDHEN and CDR2 is SYDVKM in the germline V gene. Partial CDR3 DNA: TGTGCCAGTAGTCCCGGGGGTCGATATCTGAACACTGAA. This gives the protein CASSPGGRYLNTE. The full CDR3 reads CASSPGGRYLNTEAFF.

This clone was seen many times. From the germline J gene comes the end of the CDR3, since the read stops 3 residues before it. J is TRBJ1-2 and V is TRBV29-1; perhaps TRBD1 as D (5 bases). V was pared by 3 bases and J by 6 bases, with 11 bases between. The CDR3 runs 12 residues. Germline V gives CDR1 SQVTM, CDR2 ANQGSEA. The CDR3 DNA, read in part, is TGCAGCGTTGATACTCAGGGTAATGGC. Protein product: CSVDTQGNG. The full CDR3 is CSVDTQGNGYTF.

Note on this clone: The sequence runs out 3 residues before the end of the CDR3; the remainder is reconstructed from the germline J gene. This chain joins TRBV5-3 and TRBJ2-3; 9 nucleotides match TRBD2. TRBV5-3 is an ORF for which the function is uncertain. The CDR3 runs 20 residues. After removal of 1 base from V and 3 bases from J, the junction contained 18 bases not matched to a gene. CDR3 DNA, as far as it was read: TGTGCCAGAAGCTTGAACCCTAAACGGCGGGGGGGCATCAGGACAGATACG. Protein: CARSLNPKRRGGIRTDT. The CDR3, in full, reads CARSLNPKRRGGIRTDTQYF.

A remark on this clone: Read data end 3 residues before the CDR3 end; the end is taken from the germline J gene. The rearrangement uses TRBV2 and TRBJ1-5, with 7 positions matching TRBD1. The CDR3 spans 17 residues. Germline lookup yields CDR1 SNHLY and CDR2 FYNNEI. The trim removed 3 bases at V and 6 bases at J, leaving 14 bases unmatched. Partial CDR3 DNA: TGTGCCAGCAGTGACGGGCGAGGGAGGGGGCGAATTCAGCCC. It specifies CASSDGRGRGRIQP. The whole CDR3 protein is CASSDGRGRGRIQPQHF.

The table lists this clone with many counts. From the germline J gene comes the end of the CDR3, since the read stops 3 residues before it. The chain has TRBV30 and TRBJ2-3; 7 bases fit TRBD1. The CDR3 totals 13 residues. V was clipped by 2 bases and J by 3 bases; unmatched bases: 2. The germline gives CDR1 GTSNPN, CDR2 SVGIG (reference sequence). The CDR3 loop is CAWSTGATDTQYF. The CDR3 bases that were read are TGTGCCTGGAGTACAGGGGCGACAGATACG. Full variable domain (remainder filled in from reference TRBV30 and TRBJ2-3): SQTIHQWPATLVQPVGSPLSLECTVEGTSNPNLYWYRQAAGRGLQLLFYSVGIGQISSEVPQNLSASRPQDRQFILSSKKLLLSDSGFYLCAWSTGATDTQYFGPGTRLTVL.

This clone was detected many times. Other DNA variants within this sample encode the same CDR3. CDR3 protein: CASSGQGAYEQYF. Incomplete CDR3 DNA: TGTGCCAGCAGTGGACAGGGGGCATACGAG. The chain links TRBV9 to TRBJ2-7; TRBD1 agrees at 11 bases. Read data end 3 residues before the CDR3 end; the end is taken from the germline J gene. Germline V lookup: CDR1 SGDLS, CDR2 YYNGEE. The V segment lost 5 bases and the J segment 4 bases; nucleotides outside the gene matches: 2. The CDR3 covers 13 residues. The whole variable domain, remainder taken from reference TRBV9 and TRBJ2-7, is DSGVTQTPKHLITATGQRVTLRCSPRSGDLSVYWYQQSLDQGLQFLIQYYNGEERAKGNILERFSAQQFPDLHSELNLSSLELGDSALYFCASSGQGAYEQYFGPGTRLTVT.

This clone has a count of ten or more. The CDR3 goes on 3 residues after the read ends, and that part is filled in from the germline J gene. V and J are TRBV27 and TRBJ1-2, with TRBD1 identical over 8 bases. The germline CDR1 and CDR2 sequences are MNHEY and SMNVEV (reference sequence). This CDR3 is built from 14 residues. V lost 5 bases to trimming and J lost 4 bases; unmatched junction nucleotides: 6. Incomplete CDR3 DNA: TGTGCCAGCAGTCAGGGGGCCAGTGGCTATGGC. It codes for CASSQGASGYG. The whole CDR3 sequence reads CASSQGASGYGYTF.

This clone occurred a few times. CDR3 DNA, as far as it was read: TGTGCCAGTAGTATAATCCTGACGCGGGGCAATCAGCCC. Protein sequence: CASSIILTRGNQP. The CDR3 reads in full as CASSIILTRGNQPQHF. V and J are TRBV19 and TRBJ1-5, with D unresolved. The read stops 3 residues short of the end of the CDR3; the missing end is completed from the germline J gene. Germline CDR1 and CDR2: LNHDA and SQIVND (reference sequence). V was clipped by 2 bases and J by 2 bases, with 13 bases between them. The CDR3 contains 16 residues.

This clone was recorded at least ten times. The read ends 3 residues early relative to the CDR3; the germline J gene fills the gap. V usage is TRBV9 and J usage is TRBJ2-1; D may correspond to TRBD1 or TRBD2 (5 bases each). V gave up 3 bases and J gave up 7 bases, with 23 bases separating them. CDR1 is SGDLS and CDR2 is YYNGEE in the germline V gene. The CDR3 length is 17 residues. The CDR3 bases that were read are TGTGCCAGCAGCGCCCCTCGTGAGGGGCGGTTAGAAAATGAG. Translating it yields CASSAPREGRLENE. The whole CDR3 is CASSAPREGRLENEQFF.

Many counts were recorded for this clone. Sequencing ends 3 residues short of the CDR3 end; the germline J gene provides the rest. The genes are TRBV5-1 and TRBJ2-1; D is possibly TRBD2 (6 bases). CDR3 length: 15 residues. V shed 2 bases and J shed 3 bases, with 12 bases lying between them. From germline, CDR1 is SGHRS and CDR2 YFSETQ. CDR3 residues: CASSFLDYHYNEQFF. The covered CDR3 bases are TGCGCCAGCAGCTTCTTGGACTATCACTACAATGAG.

This clone has at least ten counts. Read sequence stops 3 residues before the CDR3 end, and the germline J gene provides the missing end. The chain combines TRBV10-1 with TRBJ2-3, with 8 positions matching TRBD2. The germline gives CDR1 WNHNN, CDR2 SYGVQD (reference sequence). With 1 base clipped from V and 0 bases from J, the junction kept 3 bases outside the gene matches. The CDR3 is made up of 16 amino acids. CDR3 amino acids: CASSELAGGSTDTQYF. CDR3 DNA, as far as it was read: TGCGCCAGCAGTGAGTTGGCGGGAGGCAGCACAGATACG.